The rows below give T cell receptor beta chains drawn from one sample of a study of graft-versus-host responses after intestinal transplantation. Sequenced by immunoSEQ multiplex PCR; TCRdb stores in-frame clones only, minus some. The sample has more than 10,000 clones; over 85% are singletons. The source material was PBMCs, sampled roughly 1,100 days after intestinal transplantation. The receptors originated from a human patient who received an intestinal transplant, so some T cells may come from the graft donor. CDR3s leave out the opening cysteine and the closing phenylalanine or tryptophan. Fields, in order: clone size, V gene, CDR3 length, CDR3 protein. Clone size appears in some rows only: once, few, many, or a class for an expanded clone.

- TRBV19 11 ASTHGTGDEQY
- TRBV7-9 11 ASDKDGFYGYT
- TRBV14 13 ASSQGYGGSYEQY
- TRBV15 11 ATREAGNTEAF
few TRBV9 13 ASSVVGTGDSPLH
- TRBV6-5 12 ASGAGGGNQPQH
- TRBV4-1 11 ASSFLTGEKLF
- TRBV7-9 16 ASSLRNGQGVTLYEQY
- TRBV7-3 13 ASSLTAGTSYEQY
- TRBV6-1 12 ASGVSLSGNTIY
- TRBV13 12 ASSSQGGWYEQY
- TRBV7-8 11 ASTGVANQPQH
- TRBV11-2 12 ASSLGGYTDTQY
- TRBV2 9 ASSANTEAF
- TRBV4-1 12 ASTRDRGYNEQF
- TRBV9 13 ASSPFGFGSYEQY
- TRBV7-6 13 ASSHAASGGTEAF
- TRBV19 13 ASSIGGFYNSPLH
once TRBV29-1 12 SSGTGTVNTEAF
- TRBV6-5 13 ASRGGGGAKNIQY
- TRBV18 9 ASSLGTEAF
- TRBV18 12 ASSPDSSYNEQF
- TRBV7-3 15 ASSLLWEGVVTGELF
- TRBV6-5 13 ASSLAGGSTDTQY
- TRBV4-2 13 ASSQVSGGGETQY
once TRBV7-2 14 ASSPVAGRSGNTIY
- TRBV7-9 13 ASSGTGTTNYGYT
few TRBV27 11 ARPGGPIYGYT